The clone carrying this T cell receptor beta chain was seen more than once but under ten times. Antigen specificity is unknown. The data were obtained in a study of cytomegalovirus exposure and HLA in healthy donors. Findings of the study overall: According to reports, the classifier identified cytomegalovirus status with high specificity and sensitivity. Follow-up analysis later connected one missense variant in DCLRE1C with trimming of TCR beta V- and J-genes.

In the PCR, 60 Vbeta and 13 Jbeta primers were used. Only in-frame clones appear in the TCRdb table, and some are missing; sequencing was by immunoSEQ multiplex PCR. The table has roughly 93,000 clones, about 80% seen once. From germline, CDR1 is SEHNR and CDR2 FQNEAQ (reference sequence). The CDR3 runs 15 residues. J was trimmed by 2 bases and V by 5 bases; bases with no gene match: 6. The receptor was isolated from a young man in good health and CMV-seropositive. Sequences were obtained from PBMCs. The chain has TRBV7-9 and TRBJ2-7, with 10 bases that match TRBD1. For the CDR3, the DNA is TGTGCCAGCAGCCGTACAGGACAGGGGGCCTACGAGCAGTACTTC. Its protein is CASSRTGQGAYEQYF.